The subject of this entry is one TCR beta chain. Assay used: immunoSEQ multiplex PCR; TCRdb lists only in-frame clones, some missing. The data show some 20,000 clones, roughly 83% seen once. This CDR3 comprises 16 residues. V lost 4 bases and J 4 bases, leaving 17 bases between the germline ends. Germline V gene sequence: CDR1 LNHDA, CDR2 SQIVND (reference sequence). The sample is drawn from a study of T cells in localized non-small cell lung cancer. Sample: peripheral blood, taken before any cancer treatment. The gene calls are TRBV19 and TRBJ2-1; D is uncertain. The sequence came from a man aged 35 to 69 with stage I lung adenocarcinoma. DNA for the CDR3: TGTGCCAGTAGTAGACCTCATCGATTGGGGTACAATGAGCAGTTCTTC. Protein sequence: CASSRPHRLGYNEQFF.